These T cell receptor beta chains were read from a single sample in a study of T cell responses to AZD1222 COVID-19 vaccine. Repertoires were generated with immunoSEQ multiplex PCR, while TCRdb's copy carries only in-frame clones and drops some. The table has about 110,000 clones, about 87% seen once. The input for sequencing was peripheral blood, taken 28 days after the second AZD1222 dose. The receptor source for this set is an adult who received the AZD1222 COVID-19 vaccine. The CDR3 runs from the conserved cysteine through the conserved F or W. Fields, in order: V gene, D gene, clone size, J gene, CDR3 DNA, CDR3 protein. The D gene is left open where the match is weak. Some rows have no size entry. The others give once, few or many, or a class for an expanded clone.

v_call: TRBV3-1/TRBV3-2; d_call: .; clone_size: .; j_call: TRBJ2-2; cdr3_nt: TGTGCCAGCAGCCAAGACTTAACGAACACCGGGGAGCTGTTTTTT; cdr3_aa: CASSQDLTNTGELFF
v_call: TRBV28; d_call: .; clone_size: .; j_call: TRBJ1-3; cdr3_nt: TGTGCCAGCAGTCTCGGGTCAGGTTCTGGAAACACCATATATTTT; cdr3_aa: CASSLGSGSGNTIYF
v_call: TRBV7-8; d_call: .; clone_size: .; j_call: TRBJ1-5; cdr3_nt: TGTGCCAGCAGCTCCGGACATACGAGCAATCAGCCCCAGCATTTT; cdr3_aa: CASSSGHTSNQPQHF
v_call: TRBV12-5; d_call: .; clone_size: .; j_call: TRBJ1-1; cdr3_nt: TGTGCTAGTGGTTTGCCCACAGGGAGCACTGAAGCTTTCTTT; cdr3_aa: CASGLPTGSTEAFF
v_call: TRBV28; d_call: .; clone_size: once; j_call: TRBJ2-7; cdr3_nt: TGTGCCAGCATCCCTCGGGCTATCCGCTCCTACGAGCAGTACTTC; cdr3_aa: CASIPRAIRSYEQYF
v_call: TRBV7-9; d_call: .; clone_size: medium-sized; j_call: TRBJ1-1; cdr3_nt: TGTGCCAGCAGCTTCAGACGGACTGAAGCTTTCTTT; cdr3_aa: CASSFRRTEAFF
v_call: TRBV7-9; d_call: .; clone_size: .; j_call: TRBJ1-4; cdr3_nt: TGTGCCAGCAGCTTAGGACGGAATAATGAAAAACTGTTTTTT; cdr3_aa: CASSLGRNNEKLFF
v_call: TRBV6-5; d_call: .; clone_size: .; j_call: TRBJ1-1; cdr3_nt: TGTGCCAGCAGTTCCCGGGGGGGGACGAACACTGAAGCTTTCTTT; cdr3_aa: CASSSRGGTNTEAFF
v_call: TRBV5-6; d_call: .; clone_size: .; j_call: TRBJ2-5; cdr3_nt: TGTGCCAGCAGCTCCGGGGGATGGGGGATGGAGACCCAGTACTTC; cdr3_aa: CASSSGGWGMETQYF
v_call: TRBV5-6; d_call: .; clone_size: .; j_call: TRBJ1-3; cdr3_nt: TGTGCCAGCGGGAACTACCGAAACACCATATATTTT; cdr3_aa: CASGNYRNTIYF
v_call: TRBV9; d_call: .; clone_size: .; j_call: TRBJ2-1; cdr3_nt: TGTGCCAGCAGCGGTGATTACAATGAGCAGTTCTTC; cdr3_aa: CASSGDYNEQFF
v_call: TRBV28; d_call: TRBD2; clone_size: .; j_call: TRBJ2-7; cdr3_nt: TGTGCCAGCAGTAGGGGGGGACTAGCGGGCGCCTACGAGCAGTACTTC; cdr3_aa: CASSRGGLAGAYEQYF
v_call: TRBV7-2; d_call: TRBD1; clone_size: .; j_call: TRBJ2-7; cdr3_nt: TGTGCCAGCTCCACCCCGGACAGGGCCTCCTACGAGCAGTACTTC; cdr3_aa: CASSTPDRASYEQYF
v_call: TRBV5-1; d_call: TRBD1; clone_size: .; j_call: TRBJ1-6; cdr3_nt: TGCGCCAGCAGTGACAGGGACTCGGGGAATTCACCCCTCCACTTT; cdr3_aa: CASSDRDSGNSPLHF